The source of this T cell receptor (beta chain) is a study of blood T cells in healthy people across ages. Primers used in a second PCR of roughly 6 to 11 cycles were a sample-barcoded 5' primer and a J-beta primer mix. All cDNA molecules were each tagged by a template-switch adaptor with 12 random nucleotides. Using its own MiXCR run on the 5' RACE reads, TCRdb lists one record per CDR3 protein. Among 1,500,000 or so distinct CDR3 sequences listed, approximately 42% were seen once. Trimming stripped 1 base from V and 3 bases from J, with 9 bases between. The germline V gene has CDR1 MGHRA and CDR2 YSYEKL. This CDR3 has 14 amino acids. Total RNA was extracted at no less than 5 micrograms per sample.

The rearrangement joins TRBV4-1 to TRBJ1-2; no firm D call. Sequencing used blood. The sequence was collected from a woman younger than 30 in good health. The CDR3 nucleotides read TGCGCCAGCAGCCAAGGTAGGGAGGACTATGGCTACACCTTC. It specifies CASSQGREDYGYTF.